Listed below are T cell receptor beta chains from one sample, sequenced in a study of blood T cells in healthy people across ages. TCRdb processed the 5' RACE reads anew with MiXCR; each CDR3 protein has one entry. Altogether about 1,500,000 distinct CDR3 sequences are present, around two fifths being singletons, with the ten largest covering 7.9%. The specimen sequenced was blood. The receptors were sampled from a woman between 18 and 29 years old in good health. Both conserved end residues are part of each CDR3. The D gene is left open where the match is weak. Size tells how often a clone was seen (once, few, many) or the class of an expanded clone, and some rows leave it out.

d_gene: -
v_gene: TRBV4-2
abundance: -
j_gene: TRBJ1-1
CDR3aa: CASSQDLLGGDTEAFF
CDR3nt: TGTGCCAGCAGCCAAGATCTCCTGGGAGGGGACACTGAAGCTTTCTTT

d_gene: -
v_gene: TRBV6-2/TRBV6-3
abundance: few
j_gene: TRBJ1-2
CDR3aa: CASSYSLGTHYGYTF
CDR3nt: TGTGCCAGCAGTTACTCACTCGGCACTCACTATGGCTACACCTTC

d_gene: TRBD2
v_gene: TRBV3-1
abundance: few
j_gene: TRBJ2-1
CDR3aa: CASSQDKGLAGEQFF
CDR3nt: TGTGCCAGCAGCCAAGATAAGGGACTAGCGGGGGAGCAGTTCTTC

d_gene: -
v_gene: TRBV7-3
abundance: -
j_gene: TRBJ2-3
CDR3aa: CASTAGIRKGGDTQYF
CDR3nt: TGTGCCAGCACCGCCGGGATTCGAAAGGGCGGAGATACGCAGTATTTT

d_gene: -
v_gene: TRBV5-5
abundance: few
j_gene: TRBJ2-7
CDR3aa: CASSLDGSRWTYEQYF
CDR3nt: TGTGCCAGCAGCTTGGATGGCAGCAGGTGGACCTACGAGCAGTACTTC

d_gene: TRBD2
v_gene: TRBV30
abundance: -
j_gene: TRBJ2-3
CDR3aa: CACAGLAGGVDTQYF
CDR3nt: TGTGCCTGTGCAGGACTAGCGGGAGGGGTAGATACGCAGTATTTT

d_gene: TRBD1
v_gene: TRBV9
abundance: -
j_gene: TRBJ2-7
CDR3aa: CASSVEQGVTYEQYF
CDR3nt: TGTGCCAGCAGCGTAGAACAGGGGGTAACCTACGAGCAGTACTTC

d_gene: TRBD2
v_gene: TRBV10-3
abundance: once
j_gene: TRBJ2-5
CDR3aa: CAISDERGGGETQYF
CDR3nt: TGTGCCATCAGTGACGAGCGGGGGGGTGGTGAGACCCAGTACTTC

d_gene: TRBD1
v_gene: TRBV4-1
abundance: -
j_gene: TRBJ1-2
CDR3aa: CASSQDTGTGDGYTF
CDR3nt: TGCGCCAGCAGCCAAGATACCGGGACAGGTGATGGCTACACCTTC

d_gene: -
v_gene: TRBV6-5
abundance: few
j_gene: TRBJ1-2
CDR3aa: CASSRAGASGYTF
CDR3nt: TGTGCCAGCAGTCGAGCAGGGGCGAGCGGCTACACCTTC

d_gene: TRBD1
v_gene: TRBV20-1
abundance: -
j_gene: TRBJ1-2
CDR3aa: CSARETGGTYGYTF
CDR3nt: TGCAGTGCTAGAGAGACAGGGGGAACCTATGGCTACACCTTC

d_gene: TRBD1
v_gene: TRBV6-6
abundance: -
j_gene: TRBJ1-1
CDR3aa: CASSGQGGENTEAFF
CDR3nt: TGTGCCAGCAGTGGACAGGGGGGAGAAAACACTGAAGCTTTCTTT

d_gene: -
v_gene: TRBV5-5
abundance: -
j_gene: TRBJ2-7
CDR3aa: CASSWEVGTSYEQYF
CDR3nt: TGTGCCAGCAGCTGGGAGGTCGGGACCAGCTACGAGCAGTACTTC

d_gene: TRBD1
v_gene: TRBV30
abundance: -
j_gene: TRBJ1-2
CDR3aa: CAWTPGTGGFGYTF
CDR3nt: TGTGCCTGGACCCCCGGGACAGGGGGGTTTGGCTACACCTTC

d_gene: -
v_gene: TRBV28
abundance: -
j_gene: TRBJ1-2
CDR3aa: CASSLWATTTDNYGYTF
CDR3nt: TGTGCCAGCAGTTTATGGGCAACAACGACGGATAACTATGGCTACACCTTC

d_gene: TRBD1
v_gene: TRBV20-1
abundance: -
j_gene: TRBJ1-1
CDR3aa: CSARVPQGGSYTEAFF
CDR3nt: TGCAGTGCTAGAGTTCCACAGGGGGGATCGTACACTGAAGCTTTCTTT

d_gene: TRBD2
v_gene: TRBV6-6
abundance: -
j_gene: TRBJ2-3
CDR3aa: CARSDPTSGRSEDTQYF
CDR3nt: TGTGCCAGAAGTGACCCGACTAGCGGGAGGTCCGAAGATACGCAGTATTTT

d_gene: -
v_gene: TRBV20-1
abundance: -
j_gene: TRBJ2-7
CDR3aa: CSAAHRSSYEQYF
CDR3nt: TGCAGTGCTGCACACAGGAGCTCCTACGAGCAGTACTTC

d_gene: TRBD1
v_gene: TRBV20-1
abundance: few
j_gene: TRBJ1-1
CDR3aa: CSATPTGTGGSTEAFF
CDR3nt: TGCAGTGCCACACCAACCGGGACAGGGGGAAGCACTGAAGCTTTCTTT

d_gene: TRBD1
v_gene: TRBV5-1
abundance: many
j_gene: TRBJ2-1
CDR3aa: CASSLGTGRYNEQFF
CDR3nt: TGTGCCAGCAGCTTAGGGACAGGGAGGTACAATGAGCAGTTCTTC

d_gene: TRBD2
v_gene: TRBV5-5
abundance: -
j_gene: TRBJ2-2
CDR3aa: CASSLFLAGGQSGELFF
CDR3nt: TGTGCCAGCAGCTTGTTCCTAGCGGGAGGGCAATCCGGGGAGCTGTTTTTT

d_gene: TRBD2
v_gene: TRBV7-2
abundance: many
j_gene: TRBJ2-7
CDR3aa: CASSLAGGGVYEQYF
CDR3nt: TGTGCCAGCAGCTTAGCGGGCGGGGGAGTCTACGAGCAGTACTTC

d_gene: TRBD1
v_gene: TRBV7-2
abundance: -
j_gene: TRBJ2-3
CDR3aa: CASSPDRGGGTQYF
CDR3nt: TGTGCCAGCAGCCCGGACAGGGGGGGGGGTACGCAGTATTTT

d_gene: -
v_gene: TRBV2
abundance: -
j_gene: TRBJ2-7
CDR3aa: CASSALIPYEQYF
CDR3nt: TGTGCCAGCAGTGCTTTGATACCCTACGAGCAGTACTTC

d_gene: -
v_gene: TRBV12-3/TRBV12-4
abundance: few
j_gene: TRBJ1-6
CDR3aa: CASSLKHGSDNSPLHF
CDR3nt: TGTGCCAGCAGTTTGAAACACGGGTCTGATAATTCACCCCTCCACTTT

d_gene: -
v_gene: TRBV12-3/TRBV12-4
abundance: -
j_gene: TRBJ2-3
CDR3aa: CASSFVGTDAQYF
CDR3nt: TGTGCCAGCAGTTTCGTAGGAACAGATGCGCAGTATTTT

d_gene: TRBD2
v_gene: TRBV5-1
abundance: few
j_gene: TRBJ2-7
CDR3aa: CASISLAGGPNEQYF
CDR3nt: TGCGCCAGCATCTCACTAGCGGGGGGGCCGAATGAGCAGTACTTC

d_gene: TRBD2
v_gene: TRBV6-5
abundance: few
j_gene: TRBJ2-1
CDR3aa: CASRLAGGPITYNEQFF
CDR3nt: TGTGCCAGCAGGTTAGCGGGAGGGCCCATCACCTACAATGAGCAGTTCTTC

d_gene: -
v_gene: TRBV3-1
abundance: many
j_gene: TRBJ2-3
CDR3aa: CASSHTSTDTQYF
CDR3nt: TGTGCCAGCAGCCACACTAGCACAGATACGCAGTATTTT

d_gene: -
v_gene: TRBV7-9
abundance: -
j_gene: TRBJ1-5
CDR3aa: CASSFAGWGNQPQHF
CDR3nt: TGTGCCAGCAGCTTTGCAGGATGGGGCAATCAGCCCCAGCATTTT

d_gene: -
v_gene: TRBV6-4
abundance: -
j_gene: TRBJ2-2
CDR3aa: CASSDETGELFF
CDR3nt: TGTGCCAGCAGTGACGAAACCGGGGAGCTGTTTTTT

d_gene: -
v_gene: TRBV20-1
abundance: -
j_gene: TRBJ1-1
CDR3aa: CSADAKDTNTEAFF
CDR3nt: TGCAGTGCCGACGCCAAGGATACGAACACTGAAGCTTTCTTT

d_gene: TRBD1
v_gene: TRBV29-1
abundance: many
j_gene: TRBJ2-7
CDR3aa: CSVEGRDRGLMYEQYF
CDR3nt: TGCAGCGTTGAAGGCCGGGACAGGGGGCTTATGTACGAGCAGTACTTC

d_gene: -
v_gene: TRBV29-1
abundance: once
j_gene: TRBJ1-2
CDR3aa: CSVEEGVGGKDGYTF
CDR3nt: TGCAGCGTTGAAGAGGGGGTTGGGGGAAAGGATGGCTACACCTTC

d_gene: -
v_gene: TRBV20-1
abundance: -
j_gene: TRBJ2-3
CDR3aa: CSANLGDTQYF
CDR3nt: TGCAGTGCTAATTTGGGCGATACGCAGTATTTT

d_gene: TRBD1
v_gene: TRBV25-1
abundance: -
j_gene: TRBJ1-6
CDR3aa: CASRSTGIDSPLHF
CDR3nt: TGTGCCAGCAGGTCGACAGGGATCGACTCACCCCTCCACTTT

d_gene: -
v_gene: TRBV27
abundance: -
j_gene: TRBJ1-1
CDR3aa: CASSFEAFF
CDR3nt: TGTGCCAGCAGTTTTGAAGCTTTCTTT

d_gene: TRBD1
v_gene: TRBV7-3
abundance: -
j_gene: TRBJ2-3
CDR3aa: CASSAGTGRNTQYF
CDR3nt: TGTGCCAGCAGCGCCGGGACAGGTCGGAATACGCAGTATTTT

d_gene: TRBD1
v_gene: TRBV5-1
abundance: -
j_gene: TRBJ1-2
CDR3aa: CASSDAPDRDLYGYTF
CDR3nt: TGCGCCAGCAGCGATGCGCCGGACAGGGACCTTTATGGCTACACCTTC

d_gene: TRBD1
v_gene: TRBV24-1
abundance: -
j_gene: TRBJ1-5
CDR3aa: CATSDPGQGAGPPQHF
CDR3nt: TGTGCCACCAGTGACCCCGGACAGGGGGCAGGACCGCCCCAGCATTTT

d_gene: TRBD1
v_gene: TRBV4-1
abundance: -
j_gene: TRBJ2-5
CDR3aa: CASSQAPGQQETQYF
CDR3nt: TGCGCCAGCAGCCAAGCGCCGGGACAGCAAGAGACCCAGTACTTC

d_gene: TRBD2
v_gene: TRBV4-2
abundance: few
j_gene: TRBJ2-4
CDR3aa: CASSLRLAGDTKNIQYF
CDR3nt: TGTGCCAGCAGCCTCAGACTAGCGGGGGATACCAAAAACATTCAGTACTTC

d_gene: -
v_gene: TRBV6-5
abundance: few
j_gene: TRBJ1-2
CDR3aa: CASSSGGGRGYTF
CDR3nt: TGTGCCAGCAGCTCCGGAGGGGGTAGAGGCTACACCTTC